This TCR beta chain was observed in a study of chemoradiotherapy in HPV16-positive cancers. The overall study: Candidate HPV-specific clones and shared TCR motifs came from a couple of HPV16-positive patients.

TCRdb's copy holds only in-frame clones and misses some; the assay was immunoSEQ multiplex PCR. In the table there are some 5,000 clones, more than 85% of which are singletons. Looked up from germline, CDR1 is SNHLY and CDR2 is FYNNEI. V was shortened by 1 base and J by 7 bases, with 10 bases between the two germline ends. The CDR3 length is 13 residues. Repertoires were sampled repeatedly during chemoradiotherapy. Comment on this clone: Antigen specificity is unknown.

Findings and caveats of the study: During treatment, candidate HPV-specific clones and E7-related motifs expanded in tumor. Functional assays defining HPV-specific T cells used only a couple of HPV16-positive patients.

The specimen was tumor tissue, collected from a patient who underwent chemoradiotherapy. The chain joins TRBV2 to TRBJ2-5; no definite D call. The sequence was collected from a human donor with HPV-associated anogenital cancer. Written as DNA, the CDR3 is TGTGCCAGCAGTGAAGTGATCTCTGGGACCCAGTACTTC. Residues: CASSEVISGTQYF.